These 26 T cell receptor beta chains came from one sample sequenced in a study of molecular identifiers for immune sequencing clone quantification. TCRdb re-called the PCR reads through MiXCR, storing one row per CDR3 protein. The sample carries roughly 320,000 distinct CDR3 sequences, under 25% recorded once. Sequenced sample: naive CD8+ T cells from blood, with Jurkat cell RNA spiked in. The subset: FACS-sorted CD8+CD4-CCR7+CD45RA+ naive T cells. The receptors shown here come from a human donor in good health. Some libraries in this study had Jurkat cell RNA spiked in.

The rearrangement links TRBV4-1 to TRBJ2-1; possibly TRBD1 for D (6 bases). Trimming left V 1 base short and J 0 bases short, with 13 bases between. The germline gives CDR1 MGHRA, CDR2 YSYEKL. The CDR3 contains 17 residues. For the CDR3, the DNA is TGCGCCAGCAGCCAAGCCCACAGGGCCAGCTCCTACAATGAGCAGTTCTTC. Amino acid sequence: CASSQAHRASSYNEQFF.

This clonotype was found a few times. This may be a read error: a much more frequent sequence differs by one nucleotide. The chain joins TRBV20-1 to TRBJ1-1, with TRBD1 identical over 8 bases. The CDR3 contains 16 residues. Germline V CDR1 and CDR2: DFQATT, SNEGSKA (reference sequence). As DNA, the CDR3 is TGCAGTGCTGGAGACTACCAGGGGGCAAAGAACACTGAAGCTTTCTTT. This encodes CSAGDYQGAKNTEAFF.

The CDR3 loop is CSAEMAGDNSNQPQHF. CDR3 DNA sequence: TGCAGTGCTGAAATGGCAGGGGATAATAGCAATCAGCCCCAGCATTTT. The rearrangement joins TRBV20-1 to TRBJ1-5, with D perhaps TRBD1 (6 bases). With 5 bases removed from V and 0 bases from J, the gap between germline ends came to 17 bases. The CDR3 contains 16 residues. Germline V gene sequence: CDR1 DFQATT, CDR2 SNEGSKA (reference sequence).

There are many counts of this clonotype. The chain combines TRBV7-2 with TRBJ2-3; possible D gene TRBD2, 5 bases. With 1 base removed from V and 2 bases from J, the gap between germline ends came to 19 bases. The germline gives CDR1 SGHTA, CDR2 FQGNSA. This CDR3 region has 18 residues. The CDR3 loop reads CASSLDGPSLSSTDTQYF. The CDR3 region has the DNA TGTGCCAGCAGCTTAGACGGGCCTAGCTTATCTTCCACAGATACGCAGTATTTT.

This clonotype was found a few times. The genes are TRBV16 and TRBJ2-7; D uncertain. The V gene's germline CDR1 is KGHSY and CDR2 FQNENV. Trimming took 5 bases from V and 3 from J, leaving 14 bases between them. This CDR3 spans 14 amino acids. As DNA, the CDR3 is TGTGCCAGCAGCTATGTCGGAAGGGACTACGAGCAGTACTTC. Its protein is CASSYVGRDYEQYF.

This clonotype was recorded a few times. The rearrangement joins TRBV12-3 or TRBV12-4 to TRBJ1-1; 10 bases are shared with TRBD1. V dropped 5 bases and J dropped 0; count of bases not matched to a gene: 12. CDR3 length equals 18 residues. Here the CDR3 reads CASSRAGTGDSMNTEAFF. The DNA for the CDR3 is TGTGCCAGCAGTCGAGCCGGGACAGGGGACTCGATGAACACTGAAGCTTTCTTT.

On this clonotype: This may come from a read error, since a much larger clone is one base off. The J gene is TRBJ1-1, the V gene TRBV6-2 or TRBV6-3, with D maybe TRBD1 (6 bases). The CDR3 consists of 14 residues. Germline values: CDR1 MNHEY, CDR2 SVGEGT. The CDR3 sequence is CASSLTGAVTEASF. DNA of the CDR3: TGTGCCAGCAGTTTGACGGGGGCGGTCACTGAAGCTTCCTTT.

This clonotype showed up many times. The genes are TRBV29-1 and TRBJ2-6; no reliable D call. Germline assignment: CDR1 SQVTM and CDR2 ANQGSEA. The ends were cut back, 7 bases at V and 0 bases at J, with 4 bases in the middle. The CDR3 covers 12 residues. The CDR3 sequence: CSGISGANVLTF. The CDR3 bases are TGCAGCGGAATCTCTGGGGCCAACGTCCTGACTTTC.

This clonotype has a handful of counts. The V gene is TRBV12-3 or TRBV12-4, the J gene TRBJ1-2, with TRBD1 matching 7 bases. Trimming took 3 bases from V and 3 from J; bases not matched to a gene: 4. There are 14 residues in the CDR3. This CDR3 reads CASSFRQGDYGYTF. CDR3 nucleotide sequence: TGTGCCAGCAGTTTCCGACAGGGCGACTATGGCTACACCTTC.

This chain connects TRBV7-2 to TRBJ2-5, with 12 bases matching TRBD2. Losses at the gene ends were 5 bases for V and 7 bases for J; bases not matched to a gene: 11. Germline loops: CDR1 SGHTA, CDR2 FQGNSA. CDR3 size: 16 residues. The CDR3: CASSLELAGGLGTQYF. DNA of the CDR3: TGTGCCAGCAGCCTAGAGCTAGCGGGAGGGCTAGGGACCCAGTACTTC.

In its sample, this clonotype was seen many times. This rearrangement joins TRBV9 to TRBJ2-2; 9 bases align to TRBD2. The ends lost 3 bases at V and 3 bases at J; junction bases unmatched: 18. The CDR3 has 20 amino acids. In germline, CDR1 is SGDLS, CDR2 YYNGEE. CDR3 nucleotide sequence: TGTGCCAGCAGCGCAGAGGGTGAAGCGGGAGGAGCGGGAGACACCGGGGAGCTGTTTTTT. Its protein is CASSAEGEAGGAGDTGELFF.

The chain joins TRBV9 to TRBJ2-7; D uncertain. The germline V gene encodes CDR1 SGDLS and CDR2 YYNGEE. V gave up 4 bases and J gave up 2 bases, with 10 bases separating them. CDR3 length: 13 residues. This chain's CDR3 is CASSPTNTYEQYF. The CDR3 DNA follows: TGTGCCAGCAGCCCGACAAATACCTACGAGCAGTACTTC.

This clonotype appeared many times. This sequence joins TRBV12-3 or TRBV12-4 and TRBJ2-3; D is possibly TRBD1 or TRBD2 (7 bases each). Trimming removed 6 bases from V and 3 bases from J, with 22 bases in between. The CDR3 spans 17 residues. The CDR3 region has the DNA TGTGCCAGCAGCCCTCCTCCAGGGGGGGGGCAGACAGATACGCAGTATTTT. It translates to CASSPPPGGGQTDTQYF.

This clonotype has a handful of counts. The J gene is TRBJ2-3, the V gene TRBV3-1; 9 nucleotides agree with TRBD2. Germline-derived CDR1 and CDR2 are LGHDT and YNNKEL (reference sequence). The CDR3 contains 12 residues. Losses at the gene ends were 11 bases for V and 4 bases for J; bases not matched to a gene: 4. For the CDR3, the DNA is TGTGCCGCGGGGGGGCCCGCAGATACGCAGTATTTT. This encodes CAAGGPADTQYF.

This clonotype was observed a few times. The V call is TRBV3-1, the J call TRBJ2-7; TRBD1 agrees at 7 bases. J lost 4 bases, V lost 7 bases, and 4 bases had no gene match. The CDR3 is 12 amino acids. The germline CDR1 and CDR2 sequences are LGHDT and YNNKEL (reference sequence). The CDR3 protein is CASTSDRYEQYF. The DNA of the CDR3 is TGTGCCAGCACGTCGGACAGGTACGAGCAGTACTTC.

The rearrangement uses TRBV19 and TRBJ2-3; D perhaps matches TRBD2 (5 bases). Trimming took off 4 bases at V and 6 bases at J, with 11 bases between the two ends. Per the germline V gene, CDR1 is LNHDA and CDR2 is SQIVND (reference sequence). The CDR3 runs to 13 residues. The CDR3 is CASSTTGVDTQYF. In DNA, the CDR3 is TGTGCCAGTAGTACAACCGGGGTCGATACGCAGTATTTT.

This clonotype was recorded at least ten times. The V gene is TRBV2, the J gene TRBJ2-3; D is ambiguous. The V and J ends lost 7 bases and 0 bases respectively, with 11 bases between them. The germline CDR1 and CDR2 sequences are SNHLY and FYNNEI. The CDR3 covers 14 residues. The CDR3 region has the DNA TGTGCCAGCAAAGAGGAGCCTAGCACAGATACGCAGTATTTT. It yields the protein CASKEEPSTDTQYF.

The chain links TRBV28 to TRBJ2-3; 12 bases align to TRBD2. J was trimmed by 0 bases and V by 2 bases; bases with no gene match: 9. Germline lookup yields CDR1 MDHEN and CDR2 SYDVKM. The CDR3 spans 19 residues. CDR3 region: CASSLPVIGTSGSTDTQYF. CDR3 bases: TGTGCCAGCAGTTTACCAGTGATCGGGACTAGCGGGAGCACAGATACGCAGTATTTT. Full variable domain (missing parts from reference TRBV28 and TRBJ2-3): DVKVTQSSRYLVKRTGEKVFLECVQDMDHENMFWYRQDPGLGLRLIYFSYDVKMKEKGDIPEGYSVSREKKERFSLILESASTNQTSMYLCASSLPVIGTSGSTDTQYFGPGTRLTVL.

As to this clonotype: This may be a read error: a much more frequent sequence differs by one nucleotide. J is TRBJ2-3 and V is TRBV7-3; no clear D gene. The V gene lost 5 bases and the J gene lost 6 bases, with 15 bases spanning the gap. Germline CDR1 SGHTA, CDR2 FQGTGA. The CDR3 extends over 14 amino acids. The CDR3 region is CASSNPPPADTQYF. CDR3 DNA sequence: TGTGCCAGCAGCAATCCCCCCCCGGCGGATACGCAGTATTTT.

The V call is TRBV6-5, the J call TRBJ2-7; D perhaps matches TRBD1 (6 bases). The ends were cut back, 2 bases at V and 1 base at J, with 6 bases in the middle. Germline lookup yields CDR1 MNHEY and CDR2 SVGAGI. The CDR3 runs to 13 residues. The CDR3 loop reads CASSYGQSYEQYF. CDR3 DNA sequence: TGTGCCAGCAGTTACGGACAGTCCTACGAGCAGTACTTC.

This clonotype was detected ten times or more. The genes are TRBV29-1 and TRBJ2-2; D is uncertain. The V end lost 2 bases, the J end lost 0 bases, and 10 bases lay between the germline ends. The germline CDR1 and CDR2 sequences are SQVTM and ANQGSEA. The length of the CDR3 is 15 residues. CDR3 nucleotide sequence: TGCAGCGTTGAACGGCGGCAAGCGAACACCGGGGAGCTGTTTTTT. This codes for CSVERRQANTGELFF.

The gene calls are TRBV3-1 and TRBJ1-2, with TRBD1 as a possible D gene (5 bases). Germline lookup yields CDR1 LGHDT and CDR2 YNNKEL (reference sequence). Trimming left V 1 base short and J 8 bases short, with 17 bases between. This CDR3 is built from 15 residues. The CDR3: CASSQGTWDPQGYTF. Written as DNA, the CDR3 is TGTGCCAGCAGCCAAGGCACCTGGGACCCCCAGGGCTACACCTTC. Full variable domain (remainder filled in from reference TRBV3-1 and TRBJ1-2): DTAVSQTPKYLVTQMGNDKSIKCEQNLGHDTMYWYKQDSKKFLKIMFSYNNKELIINETVPNRFSPKSPDKAHLNLHINSLELGDSAVYFCASSQGTWDPQGYTFGSGTRLTVV.

The chain is built from TRBV27 and TRBJ1-6, with a possible D match to TRBD1 (6 bases). CDR3 length: 14 residues. V shed 3 bases and J shed 7 bases, with 10 bases lying between them. Per germline, CDR1 MNHEY and CDR2 SMNVEV (reference sequence). The CDR3 protein is CASSFGRGNSPLHF. The CDR3, as DNA: TGTGCCAGCAGTTTTGGCAGGGGAAATTCACCCCTCCACTTT.

Concerning this clonotype itself: A much bigger clone sits one base away, suggesting this may be a read error. The chain joins TRBV12-3 or TRBV12-4 to TRBJ1-1, with 10 bases that match TRBD1. The CDR3 runs to 15 residues. This CDR3 reads CASSPGTGANTEASF. The CDR3 DNA is TGTGCCAGCAGTCCAGGGACAGGGGCTAACACTGAAGCTTCCTTT.

This clonotype was counted ten times or more. This sequence joins TRBV20-1 and TRBJ2-3; unclear D gene. Germline V gene lookup returns CDR1 DFQATT and CDR2 SNEGSKA (reference sequence). The CDR3 covers 15 residues. Deletions cut 0 bases from V and 0 bases from J, with 10 bases between. The CDR3 loop is CSARDFTTSTDTQYF. In nucleotides, the CDR3 is TGCAGTGCTAGAGATTTTACCACTAGCACAGATACGCAGTATTTT.

Points on this clonotype: Compared with germline, one end of the junction differs, possibly owing to a read error. This chain links TRBV5-3 with TRBJ1-6; 8 bases line up with TRBD1. TRBV5-3 is an open reading frame, and its role is uncertain. CDR3 length equals 16 residues. CDR3 sequence: CASSSSQGVDNSPLHF. CDR3 coding DNA: TGTGCCAGCAGCTCATCACAGGGGGTTGATAATTCACCCCTCCACTTT.